This entry concerns a single T cell receptor beta chain. Its antigen remains unknown. Preparing the TCRbeta library involved the use of unique molecular identifiers. TCRdb processed the PCR reads anew with MiXCR; each CDR3 protein has one entry. The data show more than 45,000 distinct CDR3 sequences, 40% to 65% seen once. These data come from a study of T-cell reconstitution after alpha-beta-depleted transplantation in children. Study-wide findings and caveats: Surviving recipient T cells and thymic progenitors underlay high day-60 TCRbeta diversity in some patients. Reportedly, roughly two months post-transplant, alpha-beta T cells arose from several hundred expanded graft clones. By one year post-transplant, T-cell counts and diversity largely arose from T cells that were newly produced.

V was shortened by 2 bases and J by 3 bases, with 23 bases between the two germline ends. The V gene's germline CDR1 is MNHEY and CDR2 SVGEGT. The CDR3 totals 19 residues. Sequenced here: peripheral blood, sampled before TCRalphabeta/CD19-depleted stem cell transplant. The chain combines TRBV6-2 or TRBV6-3 with TRBJ1-5; weak D call: TRBD1 (6 bases). The receptor was derived from a boy younger than two with SCID, due to receive a stem cell transplant. CDR3 protein: CASSYPGDGTLIPNQPQHF. The CDR3 nucleotides read TGTGCCAGCAGTTACCCAGGGGATGGGACTTTAATCCCCAATCAGCCCCAGCATTTT.